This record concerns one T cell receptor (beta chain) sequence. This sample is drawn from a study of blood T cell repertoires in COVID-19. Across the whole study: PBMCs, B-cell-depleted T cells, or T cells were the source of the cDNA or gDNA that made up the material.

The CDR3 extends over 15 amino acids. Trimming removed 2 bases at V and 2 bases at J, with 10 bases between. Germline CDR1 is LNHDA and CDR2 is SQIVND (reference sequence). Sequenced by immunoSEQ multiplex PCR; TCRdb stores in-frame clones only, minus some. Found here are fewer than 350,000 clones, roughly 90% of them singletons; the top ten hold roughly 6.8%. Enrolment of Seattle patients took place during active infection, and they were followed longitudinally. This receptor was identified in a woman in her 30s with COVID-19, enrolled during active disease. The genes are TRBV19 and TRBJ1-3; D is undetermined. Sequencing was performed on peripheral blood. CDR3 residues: CASSITPGTGNTIYF. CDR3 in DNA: TGTGCCAGTAGTATAACGCCGGGGACTGGAAACACCATATATTTT.